This TCR beta chain comes out of a study of T-cell memory formation after mild COVID-19. About the study: Largely donor-specific TCR clusters were found.

TCRdb passed the 5' RACE reads through MiXCR, listing each CDR3 protein once. The repertoire consists of about 340,000 distinct CDR3 sequences, with roughly 20% occurring once and the leading ten covering around 13%. The clonotype comes from an adult woman who had mild COVID-19 (a few samples of this study predate the infection). Cell type and time point are not known. Source material: PBMCs or a T cell subset sorted from them (not recorded which).

Here the CDR3 DNA reads TGTGCCAGCACCCACGGACAGGGATCCACTGAAGCTTTCTTT. This encodes CASTHGQGSTEAFF. The chain joins TRBV12-3 or TRBV12-4 to TRBJ1-1, with TRBD1 matching 8 bases. CDR3 length: 14 residues. The V and J ends lost 7 bases and 4 bases, in that order; junction bases with no gene match: 8.